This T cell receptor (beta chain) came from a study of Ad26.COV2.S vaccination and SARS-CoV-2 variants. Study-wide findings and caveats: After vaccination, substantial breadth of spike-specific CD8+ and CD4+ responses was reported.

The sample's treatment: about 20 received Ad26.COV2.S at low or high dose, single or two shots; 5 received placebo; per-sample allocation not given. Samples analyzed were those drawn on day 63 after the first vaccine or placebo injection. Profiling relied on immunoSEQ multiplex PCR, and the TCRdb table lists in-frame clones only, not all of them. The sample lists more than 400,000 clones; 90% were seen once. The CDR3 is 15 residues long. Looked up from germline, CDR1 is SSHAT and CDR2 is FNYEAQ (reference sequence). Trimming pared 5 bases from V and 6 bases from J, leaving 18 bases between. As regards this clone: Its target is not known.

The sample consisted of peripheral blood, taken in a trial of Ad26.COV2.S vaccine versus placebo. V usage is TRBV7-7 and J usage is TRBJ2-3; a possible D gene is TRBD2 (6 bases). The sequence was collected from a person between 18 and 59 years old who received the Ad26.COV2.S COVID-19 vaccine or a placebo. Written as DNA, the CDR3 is TGTGCCAGCAGCGACCCCCGAGACGGAGGGGATACGCAGTATTTT. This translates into CASSDPRDGGDTQYF.